This passage covers 21 T cell receptor beta chains from one sample sequenced in a study of shared clonotypes between healthy human individuals. Sequencing was performed with immunoSEQ multiplex PCR; in TCRdb, only in-frame clones are kept and a portion is missing. The data hold approximately 640,000 clones, with about two thirds observed a single time. Input material: memory CD4+ T cells sorted from blood. Subset described: CD45RA-negative fraction. These receptors came from a woman aged 30 to 39 in good health.

The chain employs TRBV29-1 and TRBJ2-7, with TRBD2 identical over 8 bases. The CDR3 is 13 residues long. Germline loops: CDR1 SQVTM, CDR2 ANQGSEA. Trimming took 4 bases from V and 3 from J; bases not matched to a gene: 5. In DNA form, the CDR3 reads TGCAGCGTTGTTCGGGAGGGCTTCTACGAGCAGTACTTC. Its translation: CSVVREGFYEQYF.

The chain couples TRBV19 to TRBJ2-7; 10 bases are a match to TRBD2. Germline trimming cut 1 base from V and 3 bases from J; bases unmatched to any gene: 9. This CDR3 has 17 amino acids. The germline V gene has CDR1 LNHDA and CDR2 SQIVND (reference sequence). The CDR3: CASSIVPPASGSYEQYF. The CDR3, as DNA: TGTGCCAGTAGTATAGTACCCCCCGCTAGCGGGAGCTACGAGCAGTACTTC.

V gene TRBV6-5 combines with J gene TRBJ2-1; 11 bases align to TRBD2. Germline CDR1 reads MNHEY; CDR2 reads SVGAGI. V was clipped by 6 bases and J by 6 bases; unmatched bases: 7. The CDR3 has 15 residues. This chain's CDR3 is CASSPLAGGFNEQFF. In DNA form, the CDR3 reads TGTGCCAGCAGCCCCCTAGCGGGAGGCTTCAATGAGCAGTTCTTC.

The J gene is TRBJ2-5, the V gene TRBV19, with 10 bases that match TRBD1. CDR1 and CDR2 (germline): LNHDA, SQIVND (reference sequence). The CDR3 spans 16 residues. V was clipped by 1 base and J by 2 bases; unmatched bases: 4. CDR3 amino acids: CASSIGGTGEQETQYF. The CDR3 bases are TGTGCCAGTAGTATAGGTGGGACAGGGGAACAAGAGACCCAGTACTTC.

This chain connects TRBV19 to TRBJ1-1; D not certain. The V gene lost 7 bases and the J gene lost 1 base, with 10 bases spanning the gap. The germline V gene encodes CDR1 LNHDA and CDR2 SQIVND (reference sequence). The CDR3 is 13 residues long. CDR3 protein: CASKRKENTEAFF. CDR3 coding DNA: TGTGCCAGTAAGAGGAAAGAGAACACTGAAGCTTTCTTT.

The CDR3 loop is CASSSYSTQYF. CDR3 bases: TGTGCCAGCAGCTCTTATAGTACGCAGTATTTT. V and J are TRBV7-2 and TRBJ2-3; D is unclear. This CDR3 spans 11 amino acids. Germline V lookup: CDR1 SGHTA, CDR2 FQGNSA. Trimming cost V 4 bases and J 8 bases, with 7 bases left between them.

This clone was recorded a few times. The gene calls are TRBV19 and TRBJ2-1; 8 positions agree with TRBD2. Trimming cost V 6 bases and J 9 bases; bases outside gene matches: 10. Germline CDR1 and CDR2: LNHDA and SQIVND (reference sequence). The CDR3 extends over 14 amino acids. In nucleotides, the CDR3 is TGTGCCAGTAGCGAGCGGGAGTCGCGAGGTGAGCAGTTCTTC. This translates into CASSERESRGEQFF.

The chain has TRBV6-1 and TRBJ2-3; TRBD2 agrees at 14 bases. The CDR3 consists of 19 residues. CDR1 MNHNS and CDR2 SASEGT come from the germline V gene. With 2 bases clipped from V and 6 bases from J, the junction kept 13 bases outside the gene matches. CDR3 sequence (DNA): TGTGCCAGCAGTGAACCCCGACTAGCGGGAGGGCAGTGGGCGGATACGCAGTATTTT. Translation: CASSEPRLAGGQWADTQYF.

This chain connects TRBV7-7 to TRBJ2-2, with D tentatively TRBD1 (5 bases). CDR1 and CDR2 from the germline V gene are SSHAT and FNYEAQ (reference sequence). CDR3 size: 14 residues. V shed 4 bases and J shed 5 bases, with 11 bases lying between them. The CDR3 loop reads CASSWSQGTGELFF. For the CDR3, the DNA is TGTGCCAGCAGCTGGAGTCAGGGAACCGGGGAGCTGTTTTTT.

The chain employs TRBV19 and TRBJ2-2, with 9 bases fitting TRBD1. The V gene end was trimmed by 6 bases and the J gene end by 1 base; junction bases not matched to a gene: 12. Germline V CDR1 and CDR2: LNHDA, SQIVND (reference sequence). This CDR3 region has 18 residues. DNA for the CDR3: TGTGCCAGTAGACATCTCCGGGACAGGGCCCGGAACACCGGGGAGCTGTTTTTT. Translating it yields CASRHLRDRARNTGELFF. Full variable domain (missing parts from reference TRBV19 and TRBJ2-2): DGGITQSPKYLFRKEGQNVTLSCEQNLNHDAMYWYRQDPGQGLRLIYYSQIVNDFQKGDIAEGYSVSREKKESFPLTVTSAQKNPTAFYLCASRHLRDRARNTGELFFGEGSRLTVL.

The V call is TRBV6-6, the J call TRBJ2-1, with a weak D call TRBD2 (5 bases). The CDR3 is 13 amino acids. V was shortened by 5 bases and J by 8 bases, with 13 bases between the two germline ends. Looked up from germline, CDR1 is MNHNY and CDR2 is SVGAGI (reference sequence). The CDR3: CASSPRGQYEQFF. Written as DNA, the CDR3 is TGTGCCAGCAGTCCCAGAGGGCAGTATGAGCAGTTCTTC.

The CDR3 sequence is CASSPIDWNQPQHF. The CDR3 DNA sequence: TGTGCCAGTAGCCCCATCGACTGGAATCAGCCCCAGCATTTT. V usage is TRBV19 and J usage is TRBJ1-5; D unclear. The V end was cut by 6 bases, the J end by 4 bases, with 13 bases between. The CDR3 sequence is 14 residues long. The germline CDR1 and CDR2 sequences are LNHDA and SQIVND (reference sequence).

The chain has TRBV27 and TRBJ2-3; 16 nucleotides align to TRBD2. Trimming at V came to 0 bases and at J to 5 bases, leaving 11 bases not matched to a gene. Germline-derived CDR1 and CDR2 are MNHEY and SMNVEV (reference sequence). This CDR3 is 20 amino acids long. This chain's CDR3 is CASSLSIAGTSGRARDTQYF. CDR3 nucleotides: TGTGCCAGCAGTTTATCTATTGCAGGGACTAGCGGGAGGGCCAGAGATACGCAGTATTTT.

This clone appeared a single time. The chain links TRBV4-2 to TRBJ1-5; 8 nucleotides match TRBD1. Germline V gene sequence: CDR1 LGHNA, CDR2 YNFKEQ. The CDR3 extends over 15 amino acids. V was pared by 0 bases and J by 7 bases, with 5 bases of the junction left unmatched. The CDR3 nucleotides are TGTGCCAGCAGCCAAGATCATGGGACAGGCCAGCCCCAGCATTTT. Translated: CASSQDHGTGQPQHF.

This clone has at least ten counts. The rearrangement joins TRBV11-2 to TRBJ2-7; TRBD1 aligns across 9 bases. The CDR3 loop spans 16 amino acids. Germline CDR1 reads SGHAT; CDR2 reads FQNNGV. J was trimmed by 5 bases and V by 4 bases; bases with no gene match: 12. CDR3 nucleotide sequence: TGTGCCAGCAGCTCGACACCCCGGGACAGGGTGAACGAGCAGTACTTC. Encoded protein: CASSSTPRDRVNEQYF.

This clone has a count of ten or more. The chain carries TRBV5-1 and TRBJ1-4; D not certain. Germline-derived CDR1 and CDR2 are SGHRS and YFSETQ. Trimming took 3 bases from V and 6 from J, leaving 9 bases between them. The CDR3 runs 13 residues. The CDR3 here is CASSWSGDEKLFF. The DNA for the CDR3 is TGCGCCAGCAGCTGGTCCGGGGATGAAAAACTGTTTTTT.

The V gene is TRBV11-2, the J gene TRBJ1-2, with D possibly matching TRBD1 (6 bases). Germline V gene sequence: CDR1 SGHAT, CDR2 FQNNGV. The CDR3 covers 14 residues. V was pared by 5 bases and J by 4 bases, with 14 bases between. This CDR3 is CASSLQTGPYGYTF. The DNA for the CDR3 is TGTGCCAGCAGCCTCCAGACAGGTCCCTATGGCTACACCTTC.

The V call is TRBV7-9, the J call TRBJ2-2; 11 nucleotides match TRBD2. The germline gives CDR1 SEHNR, CDR2 FQNEAQ (reference sequence). Trimming at V came to 2 bases and at J to 0 bases, leaving 2 bases not matched to a gene. The CDR3 runs to 17 residues. CDR3 sequence (DNA): TGTGCCAGCAGCTTACCTAGCGGGAGGTCGAACACCGGGGAGCTGTTTTTT. Translating gives CASSLPSGRSNTGELFF. Together with reference TRBV7-9 and TRBJ2-2, the CDR3 gives the full variable domain: DTGVSQNPRHKITKRGQNVTFRCDPISEHNRLYWYRQTLGQGPEFLTYFQNEAQLEKSRLLSDRFSAERPKGSFSTLEIQRTEQGDSAMYLCASSLPSGRSNTGELFFGEGSRLTVL.

The J gene is TRBJ1-4, the V gene TRBV28, with D maybe TRBD1 (5 bases). From germline, CDR1 is MDHEN and CDR2 SYDVKM. The CDR3 spans 14 residues. The V gene lost 6 bases and the J gene lost 5 bases, with 13 bases spanning the gap. The CDR3 here is CASSRGGRNEKLFF. As DNA, the CDR3 is TGTGCCAGCAGCCGGGGGGGTCGGAATGAAAAACTGTTTTTT.

As concerns this clone: Other DNA sequences in the sample encode the same CDR3. The chain employs TRBV6-6 and TRBJ2-3; D assignment may be TRBD1 or TRBD2 (5 bases each). This CDR3 has 15 amino acids. V lost 2 bases and J 3 bases, leaving 12 bases between the germline ends. Germline V gene lookup returns CDR1 MNHNY and CDR2 SVGAGI (reference sequence). The chain's CDR3 is CASSYPGTSTDTQYF. The CDR3 DNA follows: TGTGCCAGCAGTTACCCAGGGACCTCAACAGATACGCAGTATTTT.

This sequence joins TRBV7-2 and TRBJ2-5, with 9 positions matching TRBD2. After removal of 4 bases from V and 3 bases from J, the junction contained 9 bases not matched to a gene. The CDR3 has 16 residues. Germline V gene sequence: CDR1 SGHTA, CDR2 FQGNSA. The CDR3 DNA sequence: TGTGCCAGCAGCTCCGTTTTACTAGCGGGCAAAGAGACCCAGTACTTC. This codes for CASSSVLLAGKETQYF.